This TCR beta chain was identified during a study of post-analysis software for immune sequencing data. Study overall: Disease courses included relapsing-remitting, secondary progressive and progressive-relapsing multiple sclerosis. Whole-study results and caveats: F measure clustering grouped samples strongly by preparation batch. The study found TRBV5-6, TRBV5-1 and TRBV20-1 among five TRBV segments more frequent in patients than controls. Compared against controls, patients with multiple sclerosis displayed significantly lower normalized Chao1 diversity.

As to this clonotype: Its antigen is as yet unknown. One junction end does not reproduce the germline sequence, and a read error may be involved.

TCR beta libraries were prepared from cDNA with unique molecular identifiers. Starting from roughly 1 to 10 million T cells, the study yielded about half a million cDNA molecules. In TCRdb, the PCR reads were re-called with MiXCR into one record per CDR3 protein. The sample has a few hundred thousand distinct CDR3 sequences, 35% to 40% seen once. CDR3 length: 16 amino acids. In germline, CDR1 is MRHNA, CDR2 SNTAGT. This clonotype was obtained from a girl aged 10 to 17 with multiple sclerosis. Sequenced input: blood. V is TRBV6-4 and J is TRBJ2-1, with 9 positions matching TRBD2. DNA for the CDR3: TGTGCCAGCAGTGACTGGGCGGGGGGGGTACACAATAAGCAGTTCTTC. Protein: CASSDWAGGVHNKQFF.